This is a list of T cell receptor beta chains from one sample in a study of cytomegalovirus exposure and HLA in healthy donors. Assay: immunoSEQ multiplex PCR; the TCRdb copy retains only in-frame clones and omits some. The data show over 150,000 clones, roughly four fifths seen once. The sequenced sample was PBMCs. Every receptor here comes from a man aged 50 to 59 in good health and CMV-seronegative. CDR3s include the opening cysteine and the closing phenylalanine or tryptophan. A D gene is named only where the DNA matches it firmly. Only some rows state a clone size, as once, few, many or a class for expanded clones.

D	J	size	V	DNA	CDR3
NA	TRBJ1-1	NA	TRBV7-9	TGTTCCAGCAGCGTCACCGGGACTGAAGCTTTCTTT	CSSSVTGTEAFF
NA	TRBJ2-7	NA	TRBV28	TGTGCCAGCCTCACAACAGGGACCCCCTCCTACGAGCAGTACTTC	CASLTTGTPSYEQYF
NA	TRBJ1-5	NA	TRBV19	TGTGCCAGTAGTATCCGGGGGGGCAGGGGCCGTAATCAGCCCCAGCATTTT	CASSIRGGRGRNQPQHF
NA	TRBJ1-5	NA	TRBV28	TGTGCCAGCAGTTCCCCGACAGGTTTAGGCAATCAGCCCCAGCATTTT	CASSSPTGLGNQPQHF
NA	TRBJ2-7	NA	TRBV21-1	TGTGCCAGGTCCCGGACAGGATACGAGCAGTACTTC	CARSRTGYEQYF
NA	TRBJ2-7	few	TRBV7-2	TGTGCCAGCAGCTTAGCCAGTCCCTACGAGCAGTACTTC	CASSLASPYEQYF
TRBD2	TRBJ2-1	NA	TRBV28	TGTGCCAGCAGTTCGACTAGCGCGGGGGGCTACAATGAGCAGTTCTTC	CASSSTSAGGYNEQFF
NA	TRBJ2-2	few	TRBV6-1	TGTGCCAGCAGTGGCAGGCCAAATGTTGCCGGGGAGCTGTTTTTT	CASSGRPNVAGELFF
NA	TRBJ2-6	few	TRBV5-1	TGCGCCAGCAGCTTGAAAGCAGGGGCCAACGTCCTGACTTTC	CASSLKAGANVLTF
NA	TRBJ1-5	NA	TRBV30	TGTGCCTGGAGTGGGACAGCTATCAATCAGCCCCAGCATTTT	CAWSGTAINQPQHF
TRBD1	TRBJ2-7	NA	TRBV5-1	TGCGCCAGCAGCTTGTCAAGGACAGGGAACTCCTACGAGCAGTACTTC	CASSLSRTGNSYEQYF
TRBD1	TRBJ2-5	NA	TRBV2	TGTGCCAGCAGCACAGGGGTTGCGACCCAGTACTTC	CASSTGVATQYF
NA	TRBJ1-2	NA	TRBV14	TGTGCCAGCAGCCAAGTCCAGGGATGGGCCTATGGCTACACCTTC	CASSQVQGWAYGYTF
NA	TRBJ1-4	once	TRBV9	TGTGCCAAAGGAATCAGCAGGGTTAATGAAAAACTGTTTTTT	CAKGISRVNEKLFF
TRBD1	TRBJ2-7	NA	TRBV7-9	TGTGCCAGCAGCCTCAGGGACAGCTCCTACGAGCAGTACTTC	CASSLRDSSYEQYF
NA	TRBJ2-6	few	TRBV7-2	TGTGCCAGCAGCTTTGAGGGCGCGTCTGGGGCCAACGTCCTGACTTTC	CASSFEGASGANVLTF
NA	TRBJ2-5	once	TRBV7-7	TGTGCTAGCAGCCGAGGAGCGTGGGAGACCCAGTACTTC	CASSRGAWETQYF
NA	TRBJ1-2	NA	TRBV11-2	TGTGCCAGCAGCTTAAGGGGGGGCTGGAACTATGGCTACACCTTC	CASSLRGGWNYGYTF
TRBD2	TRBJ2-3	NA	TRBV19	TGTGCCAGTAGTAATCGGGCGGGAGGCCCGCCAGATACGCAGTATTTT	CASSNRAGGPPDTQYF
TRBD2	TRBJ2-3	NA	TRBV11-2	TGTGCCAGCAGCCGGACTAGCGCGAGCACAGATACGCAGTATTTT	CASSRTSASTDTQYF